This T cell receptor beta chain was sequenced during a study of T cell responses to AZD1222 COVID-19 vaccine. Overall study context: Some second doses came at about 4 weeks and others at about 12 weeks; these were pooled. Study-wide points: Spike regions recognized by vaccine-associated CD4 TCRs spanned the protein, led by 160-218 and 743-854. Baseline seropositives among AZD1222 recipients totaled only six.

Note on this clone: Its antigen remains unknown.

The protocol was immunoSEQ multiplex PCR, while the TCRdb copy is restricted to in-frame clones and leaves out a portion. The sample comprises about 100,000 clones, 80% to 90% of which are singletons, and about 8.7% rests with the top ten. The TCR was taken from an adult in good health. The source was peripheral blood, collected on day 0 of AZD1222 vaccination.

CDR3 in DNA: TGTGCCAGCACCCGGGGAGTGGGGGGGAGTTCACCCCTCCACTTT. Protein product: CASTRGVGGSSPLHF. The gene calls are TRBV5-4 and TRBJ1-6, with D tentatively TRBD1 (5 bases). The CDR3 extends over 15 amino acids. V was trimmed by 6 bases and J by 9 bases, leaving 19 bases between them. Germline CDR1 and CDR2: SGHNT and YYREEE (reference sequence).